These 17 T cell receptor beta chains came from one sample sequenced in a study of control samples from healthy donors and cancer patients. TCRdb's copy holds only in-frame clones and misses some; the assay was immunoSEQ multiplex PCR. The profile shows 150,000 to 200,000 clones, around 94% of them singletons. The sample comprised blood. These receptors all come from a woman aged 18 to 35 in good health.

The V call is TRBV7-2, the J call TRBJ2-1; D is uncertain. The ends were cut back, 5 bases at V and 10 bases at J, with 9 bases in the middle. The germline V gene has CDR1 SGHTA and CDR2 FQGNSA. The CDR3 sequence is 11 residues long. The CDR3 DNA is TGTGCCAGCAGCCCCGTAAGCGAGCAGTTCTTC. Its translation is CASSPVSEQFF.

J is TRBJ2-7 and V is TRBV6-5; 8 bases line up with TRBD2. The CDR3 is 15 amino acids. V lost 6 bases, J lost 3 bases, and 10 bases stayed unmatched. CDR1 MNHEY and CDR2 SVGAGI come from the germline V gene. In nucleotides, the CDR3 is TGTGCCAGCAGCCGCCTCCGGGCGGGGGGCTACGAGCAGTACTTC. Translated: CASSRLRAGGYEQYF.

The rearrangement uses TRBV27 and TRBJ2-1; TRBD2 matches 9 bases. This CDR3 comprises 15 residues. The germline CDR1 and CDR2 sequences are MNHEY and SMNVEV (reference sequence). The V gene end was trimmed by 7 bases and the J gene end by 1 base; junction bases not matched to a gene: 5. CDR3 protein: CASTLAGASYNEQFF. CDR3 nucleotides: TGTGCCAGCACCTTAGCGGGAGCGTCCTACAATGAGCAGTTCTTC.

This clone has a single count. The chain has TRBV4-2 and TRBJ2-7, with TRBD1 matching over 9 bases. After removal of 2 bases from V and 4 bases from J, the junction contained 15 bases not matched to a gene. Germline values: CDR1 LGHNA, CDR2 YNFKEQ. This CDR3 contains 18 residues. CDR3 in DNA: TGTGCCAGCAGCCAACACGTCCAAGCGGGACAGGGAGCTTACGAGCAGTACTTC. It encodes CASSQHVQAGQGAYEQYF.

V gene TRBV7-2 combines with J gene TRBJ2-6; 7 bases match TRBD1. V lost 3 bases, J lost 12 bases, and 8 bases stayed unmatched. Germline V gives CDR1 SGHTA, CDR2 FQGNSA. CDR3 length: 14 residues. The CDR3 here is CASSFQQGLSVLTF. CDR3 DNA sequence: TGTGCCAGCAGCTTTCAACAGGGGCTAAGCGTCCTGACTTTC.

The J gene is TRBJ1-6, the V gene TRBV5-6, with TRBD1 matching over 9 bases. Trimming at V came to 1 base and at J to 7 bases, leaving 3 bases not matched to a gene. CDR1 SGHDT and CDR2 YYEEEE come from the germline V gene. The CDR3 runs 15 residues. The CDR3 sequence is CASSLFGTGNSPLHF. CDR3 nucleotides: TGTGCCAGCAGCTTGTTCGGGACAGGGAATTCACCCCTCCACTTT.

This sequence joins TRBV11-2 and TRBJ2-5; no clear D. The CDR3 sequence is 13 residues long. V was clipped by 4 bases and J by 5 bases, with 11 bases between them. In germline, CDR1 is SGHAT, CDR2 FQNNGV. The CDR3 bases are TGTGCCAGCAGCTCCCTTTCTCGGGAGACCCAGTACTTC. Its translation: CASSSLSRETQYF.

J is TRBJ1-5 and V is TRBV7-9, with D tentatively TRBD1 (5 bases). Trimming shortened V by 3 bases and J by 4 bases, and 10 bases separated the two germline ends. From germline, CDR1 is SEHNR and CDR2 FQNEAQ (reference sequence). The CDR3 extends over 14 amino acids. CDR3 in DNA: TGTGCCAGCAGCTTCGACAGACGAAATCAGCCCCAGCATTTT. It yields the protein CASSFDRRNQPQHF.

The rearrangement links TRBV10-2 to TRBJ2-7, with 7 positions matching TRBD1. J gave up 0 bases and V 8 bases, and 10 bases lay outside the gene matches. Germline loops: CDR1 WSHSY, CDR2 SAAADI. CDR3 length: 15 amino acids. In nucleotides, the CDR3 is TGCGCCAGCCAAAGTGGACAGGCGAGCTCCTACGAGCAGTACTTC. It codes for CASQSGQASSYEQYF.

CDR3 nucleotide sequence: TGCGCCAGCAGCCAAGACTGGACCAACAATGAGCAGTTCTTC. Translation gives CASSQDWTNNEQFF. V gene TRBV4-3 combines with J gene TRBJ2-1; D gene unclear. This CDR3 has 14 residues. Between the trimmed V and J ends, which lost 0 bases and 5 bases, there was a span of 8 bases. CDR1 is LGHNA, CDR2 YSLEER, per germline.

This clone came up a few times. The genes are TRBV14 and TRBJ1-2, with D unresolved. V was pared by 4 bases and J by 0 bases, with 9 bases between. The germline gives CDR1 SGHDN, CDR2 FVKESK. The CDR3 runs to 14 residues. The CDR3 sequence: CASSRDTANYGYTF. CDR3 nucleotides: TGTGCCAGCAGCCGAGATACAGCTAACTATGGCTACACCTTC.

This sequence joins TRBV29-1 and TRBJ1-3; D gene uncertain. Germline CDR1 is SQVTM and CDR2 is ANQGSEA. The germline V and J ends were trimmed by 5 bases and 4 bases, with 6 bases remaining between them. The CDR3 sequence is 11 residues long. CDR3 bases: TGCAGCGTTACCGGAGGAAACACCATATATTTT. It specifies CSVTGGNTIYF.

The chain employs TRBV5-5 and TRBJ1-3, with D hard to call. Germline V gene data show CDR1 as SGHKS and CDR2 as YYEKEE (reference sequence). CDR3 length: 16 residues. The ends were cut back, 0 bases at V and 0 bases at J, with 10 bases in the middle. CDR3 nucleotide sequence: TGTGCCAGCAGCTTGGGAGGGTTACTCTCTGGAAACACCATATATTTT. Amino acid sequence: CASSLGGLLSGNTIYF. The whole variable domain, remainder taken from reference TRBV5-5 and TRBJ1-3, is DAGVTQSPTHLIKTRGQQVTLRCSPISGHKSVSWYQQVLGQGPQFIFQYYEKEERGRGNFPDRFSARQFPNYSSELNVNALLLGDSALYLCASSLGGLLSGNTIYFGEGSWLTVV.

The CDR3 coding sequence is TGTGCCAGCAGCCCAGAGGGCAGGCGACAAGCTTTCTTT. It specifies CASSPEGRRQAFF. The chain employs TRBV4-2 and TRBJ1-1; D remains ambiguous. The V end was cut by 4 bases, the J end by 9 bases, with 15 bases between. This CDR3 is 13 amino acids long. CDR1 and CDR2 (germline): LGHNA, YNFKEQ.

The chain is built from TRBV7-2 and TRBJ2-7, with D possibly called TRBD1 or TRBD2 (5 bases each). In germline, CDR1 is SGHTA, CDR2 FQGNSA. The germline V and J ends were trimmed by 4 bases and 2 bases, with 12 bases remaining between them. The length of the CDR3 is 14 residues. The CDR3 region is CASSYRDQTYEQYF. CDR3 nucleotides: TGTGCCAGCAGCTACCGGGACCAAACCTACGAGCAGTACTTC.

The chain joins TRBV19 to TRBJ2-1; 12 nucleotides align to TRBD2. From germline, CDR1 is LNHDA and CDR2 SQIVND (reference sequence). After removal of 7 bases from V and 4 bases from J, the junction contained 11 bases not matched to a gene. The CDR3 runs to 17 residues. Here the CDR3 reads CASIKTPSGGGYNEQFF. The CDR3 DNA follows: TGTGCCAGTATTAAAACTCCTAGCGGGGGGGGATACAATGAGCAGTTCTTC.

CDR3 in amino acids: CASSPGTPSSGNTIYF. CDR3 nucleotides: TGTGCCAGCTCCCCAGGGACGCCCAGCTCTGGAAACACCATATATTTT. The chain couples TRBV18 to TRBJ1-3, with D possibly being TRBD1 (5 bases). The V gene lost 6 bases and the J gene lost 0 bases, with 15 bases spanning the gap. CDR1 and CDR2 from the germline V gene are KGHSH and LQKENI. CDR3 size: 16 residues.